The present TCR beta chain was sequenced within a study of T cells in Graves' hyperthyroidism and ophthalmopathy. Study-wide results and caveats: Ophthalmopathy got predicted by the model a median approximately 6 months before its onset.

V was cut by 2 bases and J by 1 base, with 13 bases left in between. CDR3 length: 16 residues. CDR1 and CDR2 from the germline V gene are SEHNR and FQNEAQ (reference sequence). This clonotype came up a few times. Its antigen is not known. Investigators excluded patients with uncontrolled infection, other autoimmune disease, pregnancy or lactation. Amplification of TCR beta CDR3 regions was performed using RNA transcripts as template. TCR CDR3 underwent first-round RT-PCR with the HTBI primer set. Via MiXCR, TCRdb re-called the multiplex PCR reads, giving one row per CDR3 protein. The sample lists some 550,000 distinct CDR3 sequences; 16% were seen once.

The rearrangement joins TRBV7-9 to TRBJ2-3; D perhaps matches TRBD1 (5 bases). The receptor was isolated from a woman between 40 and 50 years old with Graves' ophthalmopathy. The sample consisted of blood. DNA for the CDR3: TGTGCCAGCAGCTTATTTTCAGGGTATGGCACAGATACGCAGTATTTT. Protein: CASSLFSGYGTDTQYF.